The source of this T cell receptor beta chain is a study of identifying expanded T cells in peripheral blood. Study results and limitations: Variance in clone template counts between approximately 2-week samples significantly increased with total template count across all healthy donors.

Clones were read by immunoSEQ multiplex PCR, and TCRdb kept only the in-frame ones, dropping some. Counted here are 45,000 to 75,000 clones, about 80% occurring once; the ten biggest clones make up 17%. As for this clone: The antigen remains unidentified.

Collection occurred without any documented infections or immune events in donors. The V gene's germline CDR1 is SGDLS and CDR2 YYNGEE. The CDR3 is 16 amino acids. V was cut by 0 bases and J by 5 bases, with 16 bases left in between. The TCR sequence derives from a person aged 18 to 75 in good health. The sample taken for sequencing was blood. This chain links TRBV9 with TRBJ2-3; either TRBD1 or TRBD2 may fit D (5 bases each). CDR3 bases: TGTGCCAGCAGCGTAGAAGGTGGGACGGTTTTAGATACGCAGTATTTT. Protein sequence: CASSVEGGTVLDTQYF.